A single TCR beta chain is shown here with its context. The sample belongs to a study of OX40 agonist ivuxolimab in advanced cancers. The wider study: Of mixed ages from about 23 to 79 and averaging roughly 66 years, the group was about 80% male.

This CDR3 comprises 14 residues. The trim removed 8 bases at V and 7 bases at J, leaving 9 bases unmatched. Germline V gene lookup returns CDR1 MNHEY and CDR2 SMNVEV (reference sequence). Measured with immunoSEQ multiplex PCR; TCRdb has only the in-frame clones, and not every one. The sample consists of tens of thousands of clones, 70% to 90% of them appearing once. The sequence was obtained from an adult with an advanced solid tumor such as melanoma, head and neck, liver or kidney cancer. The chain combines TRBV27 with TRBJ1-4; 8 nucleotides line up with TRBD1. The material sequenced was CD4+ or CD8+ T cells sorted from blood, taken in a trial of the OX40 agonist ivuxolimab. The CDR3 loop reads CASGGTGIGEKLFF. For the CDR3, the DNA is TGTGCCAGCGGCGGGACAGGAATAGGTGAAAAACTGTTTTTT.